This T cell receptor (beta chain) was sequenced for a study of CD8 T cells in ankylosing spondylitis. Study observations and caveats: Disease-linked clones reportedly concentrated significantly in matched ankylosing spondylitis synovial fluid.

Quantitative 5'-RACE was performed with molecular barcodes, and it yielded the TCR beta libraries. TCRdb independently ran MiXCR on the 5' RACE reads; one entry per CDR3 protein. The sample includes a few hundred thousand distinct CDR3 sequences, 9.5% to 13% of them seen just once. The germline gives CDR1 MDHEN, CDR2 SYDVKM. V lost 6 bases to trimming and J lost 7 bases, with 10 bases between them. This CDR3 is 12 amino acids long. This clonotype has only a few counts. Its antigen is not known. V gene TRBV28 combines with J gene TRBJ2-1, with TRBD1 as a possible D gene (5 bases). Sequences were obtained from blood, either unsorted or a sorted T cell fraction (not recorded which). This receptor was taken from a female donor with ankylosing spondylitis or in good health (not recorded which). CDR3 coding DNA: TGTGCCAGCAGAATACAGGAGAATGAGCAGTTCTTC. Protein product: CASRIQENEQFF.